Below are 18 T cell receptor beta chains sequenced from a single sample in a study of blood T cell repertoires in COVID-19. Repertoires were generated with immunoSEQ multiplex PCR, while TCRdb's copy carries only in-frame clones and drops some. The table includes 250,000 or so clones, approximately 83% detected once. Material for sequencing was PBMCs or T cells enriched from blood (not recorded which). The receptors come from a man over 45 who had recovered from COVID-19.

V and J are TRBV7-2 and TRBJ1-5; D remains unclear. The CDR3 runs 13 residues. Trimming removed 4 bases at V and 4 bases at J, with 8 bases between. Germline-derived CDR1 and CDR2 are SGHTA and FQGNSA. CDR3 sequence (DNA): TGTGCCAGCAGCTATCGAGGTAATCAGCCCCAGCATTTT. This sequence encodes CASSYRGNQPQHF. The full variable domain, in which reference TRBV7-2 and TRBJ1-5 provide the parts outside the CDR3, is GAGVSQSPSNKVTEKGKDVELRCDPISGHTALYWYRQSLGQGLEFLIYFQGNSAPDKSGLPSDRFSAERTGGSVSTLTIQRTQQEDSAVYLCASSYRGNQPQHFGDGTRLSIL.

This clone was found a few times. This chain uses TRBV9 with TRBJ2-5, with 11 bases that match TRBD2. The germline V gene has CDR1 SGDLS and CDR2 YYNGEE. The length of the CDR3 is 16 residues. V lost 3 bases, J lost 5 bases, and 9 bases stayed unmatched. The CDR3 region has the DNA TGTGCCAGCAGCGAGACTAGCGGGGCCACTTTGGAGACCCAGTACTTC. This sequence encodes CASSETSGATLETQYF. Together with reference TRBV9 and TRBJ2-5, the CDR3 gives the full variable domain: DSGVTQTPKHLITATGQRVTLRCSPRSGDLSVYWYQQSLDQGLQFLIQYYNGEERAKGNILERFSAQQFPDLHSELNLSSLELGDSALYFCASSETSGATLETQYFGPGTRLLVL.

The chain combines TRBV27 with TRBJ2-3; 8 positions match TRBD1. This CDR3 is 18 amino acids long. Trimming at V came to 2 bases and at J to 4 bases, leaving 14 bases not matched to a gene. The germline CDR1 and CDR2 sequences are MNHEY and SMNVEV (reference sequence). The CDR3, as DNA: TGTGCCAGCAGTTTAAGGTCCGGGGCAGGGGGCCTCCCAGATACGCAGTATTTT. This codes for CASSLRSGAGGLPDTQYF.

This clone was counted between two and nine times. The chain recombines TRBV5-1 with TRBJ1-2; the match to TRBD1 covers 7 bases. Germline trimming cut 0 bases from V and 13 bases from J; bases unmatched to any gene: 6. The CDR3 length is 12 residues. In germline, CDR1 is SGHRS, CDR2 YFSETQ. The CDR3 DNA is TGCGCCAGCAGCTTGGAGGGGGCCCGAAGCACCTTC. Residues: CASSLEGARSTF.

The V and J genes are TRBV28 and TRBJ2-3; possible D gene TRBD2, 6 bases. This CDR3 has 15 amino acids. Germline CDR1 and CDR2: MDHEN and SYDVKM. With 2 bases removed from V and 2 bases from J, the gap between germline ends came to 11 bases. This CDR3 is CASSLTGAFTDTQYF. CDR3 bases: TGTGCCAGCAGTTTAACGGGAGCTTTCACAGATACGCAGTATTTT.

The rearrangement joins TRBV19 to TRBJ2-1, with a weak D call TRBD1 (5 bases). Germline lookup yields CDR1 LNHDA and CDR2 SQIVND (reference sequence). There are 11 residues in the CDR3. Deletions cut 1 base from V and 12 bases from J, with 7 bases between. This CDR3 is CASSIAQGQFF. For the CDR3, the DNA is TGTGCCAGTAGTATAGCGCAGGGGCAGTTCTTC.

The chain employs TRBV9 and TRBJ2-1; D may be TRBD1 (5 bases). The CDR3 has 13 residues. Trimming cost V 0 bases and J 9 bases, with 10 bases left between them. CDR1 is SGDLS, CDR2 YYNGEE, per germline. The CDR3 nucleotides are TGTGCCAGCAGCGTAGAAGGGGAAGGTGAGCAGTTCTTC. This sequence encodes CASSVEGEGEQFF.

This chain connects TRBV5-4 to TRBJ1-4, with D possibly matching TRBD1 (6 bases). V dropped 3 bases and J dropped 7 bases, with 10 bases sitting between them. The length of the CDR3 is 13 residues. Germline lookup yields CDR1 SGHNT and CDR2 YYREEE (reference sequence). CDR3 DNA: TGTGCCAGCAGCTCCAGACAGGCTGAAAAACTGTTTTTT. Residues: CASSSRQAEKLFF.

The chain uses TRBV18 and TRBJ2-1, with 14 bases fitting TRBD2. There are 19 residues in the CDR3. Germline V lookup: CDR1 KGHSH, CDR2 LQKENI. Losses at the gene ends were 3 bases for V and 9 bases for J; bases not matched to a gene: 16. CDR3 sequence (DNA): TGTGCCAGCTCACCGCTGCCCGGGACTAGCGGGAGAGCGATCGGTGAGCAGTTCTTC. This translates into CASSPLPGTSGRAIGEQFF.

The chain employs TRBV7-6 and TRBJ2-1, with 14 bases aligning to TRBD2. V dropped 5 bases and J dropped 9; count of bases not matched to a gene: 6. CDR3 length equals 15 residues. Germline CDR1 SGHVS, CDR2 FNYEAQ. CDR3 residues: CASSLGTSGSGEQFF. In DNA, the CDR3 is TGTGCCAGCAGCCTCGGGACTAGCGGGAGCGGTGAGCAGTTCTTC.

The chain couples TRBV14 to TRBJ2-1; D is perhaps TRBD1 (7 bases). The CDR3 length is 17 residues. The V gene lost 0 bases and the J gene lost 5 bases, with 17 bases spanning the gap. Germline values: CDR1 SGHDN, CDR2 FVKESK. Here the CDR3 reads CASSQEPGGKRNNEQFF. The CDR3 nucleotides read TGTGCCAGCAGCCAAGAGCCAGGGGGGAAGCGGAACAATGAGCAGTTCTTC.

CDR3 in amino acids: CASTDRGAYGYTF. DNA for the CDR3: TGTGCCAGTACGGACAGGGGAGCATATGGCTACACCTTC. This chain uses TRBV19 with TRBJ1-2; 9 bases agree with TRBD1. CDR1 is LNHDA, CDR2 SQIVND, per germline (reference sequence). This CDR3 has 13 residues. The V and J ends lost 7 bases and 5 bases, in that order; junction bases with no gene match: 5.

The V call is TRBV9, the J call TRBJ1-3; D gene uncertain. The CDR3 totals 14 residues. CDR1 is SGDLS, CDR2 YYNGEE, per germline. Trimming took off 5 bases at V and 0 bases at J, with 9 bases between the two ends. CDR3 protein: CASSLSSSGNTIYF. CDR3 coding DNA: TGTGCCAGCAGTCTTAGTAGCTCTGGAAACACCATATATTTT. The full variable domain, in which reference TRBV9 and TRBJ1-3 provide the parts outside the CDR3, is DSGVTQTPKHLITATGQRVTLRCSPRSGDLSVYWYQQSLDQGLQFLIQYYNGEERAKGNILERFSAQQFPDLHSELNLSSLELGDSALYFCASSLSSSGNTIYFGEGSWLTVV.

This chain links TRBV29-1 with TRBJ1-2, with 7 bases fitting TRBD1. The junction had 10 bases not matched to a gene; V was cut back by 8 bases and J by 4 bases. Germline CDR1 and CDR2: SQVTM and ANQGSEA. CDR3 length: 13 amino acids. The CDR3 here is CSTLGGTVYGYTF. The CDR3 coding sequence is TGCAGCACCCTTGGGGGGACAGTCTATGGCTACACCTTC.

This chain connects TRBV9 to TRBJ2-1; 8 positions agree with TRBD2. In germline, CDR1 is SGDLS, CDR2 YYNGEE. The CDR3 extends over 14 amino acids. V dropped 0 bases and J dropped 8; count of bases not matched to a gene: 4. CDR3 sequence reads: CASSVGAGAYEQFF. In nucleotides, the CDR3 is TGTGCCAGCAGCGTAGGAGCGGGAGCCTATGAGCAGTTCTTC.

This rearrangement joins TRBV27 to TRBJ1-3; tentatively, D is TRBD1 (5 bases). Germline lookup yields CDR1 MNHEY and CDR2 SMNVEV (reference sequence). The CDR3 contains 15 residues. The germline V and J ends were trimmed by 8 bases and 3 bases, with 17 bases remaining between them. CDR3 nucleotide sequence: TGTGCCAGCCGACCGACGGGGGGTGGTGGAAACACCATATATTTT. Its translation is CASRPTGGGGNTIYF.

The genes are TRBV12-3 or TRBV12-4 and TRBJ2-7; D might be TRBD2 (5 bases). Trimming shortened V by 7 bases and J by 5 bases, and 15 bases separated the two germline ends. This CDR3 has 13 residues. The CDR3 loop is CASTLYEGDEQYF. CDR3 in DNA: TGTGCCAGCACCTTGTATGAGGGTGACGAGCAGTACTTC.

The chain employs TRBV2 and TRBJ1-3; possibly TRBD1 for D (6 bases). Looked up from germline, CDR1 is SNHLY and CDR2 is FYNNEI. V shed 6 bases and J shed 2 bases, with 17 bases lying between them. This CDR3 is built from 16 residues. CDR3 nucleotides: TGTGCCAGCAGCACCGACAGGCCCTTGACTGGAAACACCATATATTTT. This sequence encodes CASSTDRPLTGNTIYF.